The 20 T cell receptor beta chains presented below share a single source sample, sequenced in a study of cytomegalovirus exposure and HLA in healthy donors. Use of 60 Vbeta and 13 Jbeta primers characterized the PCR. Method: immunoSEQ multiplex PCR; TCRdb's copy keeps in-frame clones and lacks some. The table lists just over 150,000 clones, 84% of them singletons. The specimen was PBMCs. The receptors come from a man aged 50-59 years in good health and CMV-seropositive.

This chain uses TRBV6-5 with TRBJ1-4, with no clear D. This CDR3 is 14 amino acids long. Per the germline V gene, CDR1 is MNHEY and CDR2 is SVGAGI. With 7 bases removed from V and 6 bases from J, the gap between germline ends came to 15 bases. The chain's CDR3 is CASTDTLGDEKLFF. CDR3 nucleotide sequence: TGTGCCAGCACGGATACCCTGGGAGATGAAAAACTGTTTTTT.

The chain combines TRBV5-1 with TRBJ2-1; 11 bases are shared with TRBD2. V was clipped by 5 bases and J by 3 bases; unmatched bases: 7. Germline CDR1 reads SGHRS; CDR2 reads YFSETQ. The CDR3 spans 16 residues. The CDR3 spells CASSSLTSGVYNEQFF. The DNA of the CDR3 is TGCGCCAGCAGTTCCCTGACTAGCGGGGTCTACAATGAGCAGTTCTTC.

In its sample, this clone was seen once. The chain couples TRBV15 to TRBJ2-7, with TRBD1 identical over 9 bases. The CDR3 runs to 16 residues. V shed 5 bases, J shed 2 bases, and the junction held 10 bases outside the gene matches. CDR1 and CDR2 from the germline V gene are LNHNV and YYDKDF (reference sequence). CDR3 DNA sequence: TGTGCCACCAGCCCTAGACAGGGGGTAGGCACCTACGAGCAGTACTTC. Its translation is CATSPRQGVGTYEQYF.

This clone was recorded a few times. CDR3 sequence (DNA): TGTGCCAGCAGTTTGCGACAGGGAACGAGGTATGGCTACACCTTC. Encoded protein: CASSLRQGTRYGYTF. This chain joins TRBV28 and TRBJ1-2; 7 bases are shared with TRBD1. The CDR3 spans 15 residues. In germline, CDR1 is MDHEN, CDR2 SYDVKM. V lost 3 bases to trimming and J lost 5 bases; unmatched junction nucleotides: 9.

This chain uses TRBV29-1 with TRBJ1-2, with a weak D call TRBD1 (5 bases). This CDR3 is 14 amino acids long. Per germline, CDR1 SQVTM and CDR2 ANQGSEA. The V and J ends lost 0 bases and 8 bases respectively, with 16 bases between them. CDR3 in DNA: TGCAGCGTTGAAGAGGGTTGGGGCCTCTTGGGCTACACCTTC. Encoded protein: CSVEEGWGLLGYTF.

The chain carries TRBV11-3 and TRBJ1-3, with unresolved D. Germline loops: CDR1 SGHNT, CDR2 YENEEA. V dropped 6 bases and J dropped 0 bases, with 12 bases sitting between them. The CDR3 consists of 15 residues. CDR3 DNA: TGTGCCAGCAGTGTACCACGGAGCTCTGGAAACACCATATATTTT. Translating it yields CASSVPRSSGNTIYF.

V is TRBV5-3 and J is TRBJ1-1; 12 nucleotides align to TRBD1. TRBV5-3 is assigned to the ORF class and has an uncertain function. Trimming took 4 bases from V and 3 from J; bases not matched to a gene: 13. The CDR3 is made up of 18 amino acids. The DNA for the CDR3 is TGTGCCAGAAGCGGGACAGGGGGCCCCTCAGAGACGTACACTGAAGCTTTCTTT. Protein sequence: CARSGTGGPSETYTEAFF.

The genes are TRBV10-2 and TRBJ2-2, with 8 bases identical to TRBD2. From germline, CDR1 is WSHSY and CDR2 SAAADI. After removal of 2 bases from V and 3 bases from J, the junction contained 2 bases not matched to a gene. CDR3 length equals 15 residues. CDR3 nucleotide sequence: TGCGCCAGCAGTGAGACGGGGGGGGACACCGGGGAGCTGTTTTTT. As protein: CASSETGGDTGELFF.

In this sample, this clone turned up a few times. The V and J genes are TRBV6-6 and TRBJ2-1; D perhaps matches TRBD1 (5 bases). This CDR3 has 14 residues. Looked up from germline, CDR1 is MNHNY and CDR2 is SVGAGI (reference sequence). Trimming stripped 0 bases from V and 9 bases from J, with 12 bases between. The CDR3 bases are TGTGCCAGCAGTTACTCGACCAGGGTAGGTGAGCAGTTCTTC. Translation: CASSYSTRVGEQFF.

The sample holds a few counts of this clone. The chain couples TRBV7-3 to TRBJ2-1; 10 bases fit TRBD1. CDR1 SGHTA and CDR2 FQGTGA come from the germline V gene. This CDR3 is built from 13 residues. After removal of 9 bases from V and 7 bases from J, the junction contained 6 bases not matched to a gene. The CDR3 reads CASGDRGWNEQFF. The CDR3 DNA reads as TGTGCCAGTGGGGACAGGGGTTGGAATGAGCAGTTCTTC.

The chain links TRBV18 to TRBJ1-3; unclear D gene. Germline-derived CDR1 and CDR2 are KGHSH and LQKENI. Trimming removed 1 base at V and 0 bases at J, with 10 bases between. The CDR3 length is 16 residues. CDR3: CASSPQNPSSGNTIYF. The CDR3 coding sequence is TGTGCCAGCTCACCACAGAATCCTAGCTCTGGAAACACCATATATTTT.

The J gene is TRBJ2-3, the V gene TRBV5-1, with TRBD1 as a possible D gene (5 bases). This CDR3 is built from 15 residues. The germline CDR1 and CDR2 sequences are SGHRS and YFSETQ. V dropped 0 bases and J dropped 1 base, with 9 bases sitting between them. The CDR3 bases are TGCGCCAGCAGCTTGGACAGGACCCGCACAGATACGCAGTATTTT. It yields the protein CASSLDRTRTDTQYF.

This chain joins TRBV9 and TRBJ2-1; possibly TRBD1 for D (6 bases). The CDR3 extends over 15 amino acids. Trimming took off 4 bases at V and 5 bases at J, with 16 bases between the two ends. From germline, CDR1 is SGDLS and CDR2 YYNGEE. The CDR3 here is CASSSSIRQDNEQFF. As DNA, the CDR3 is TGTGCCAGCAGCTCCTCTATTCGACAGGACAATGAGCAGTTCTTC.

The rearrangement joins TRBV7-9 to TRBJ2-5; 7 bases match TRBD2. This CDR3 is built from 16 residues. Looked up from germline, CDR1 is SEHNR and CDR2 is FQNEAQ (reference sequence). V was clipped by 5 bases and J by 1 base; unmatched bases: 10. The CDR3 nucleotides are TGTGCCAGCAGCCCCGAGGGTAGCGGGTTCCAAGAGACCCAGTACTTC. It is translated as CASSPEGSGFQETQYF.

This clone has only a few counts. CDR3 nucleotides: TGTGCCAGCAGCTTGGCTGGCCACACTGAAGCTTTCTTT. Translating it yields CASSLAGHTEAFF. V and J are TRBV5-6 and TRBJ1-1; no clear D gene. The CDR3 is made up of 13 amino acids. Between the trimmed V and J ends, which lost 0 bases and 3 bases, there was a span of 6 bases. The V gene's germline CDR1 is SGHDT and CDR2 YYEEEE.

The rearrangement uses TRBV9 and TRBJ2-3; 8 positions agree with TRBD2. The junction had 6 bases not matched to a gene; V was cut back by 0 bases and J by 3 bases. The germline gives CDR1 SGDLS, CDR2 YYNGEE. This CDR3 region has 16 residues. The CDR3: CASSVDPGGATDTQYF. The CDR3 DNA sequence: TGTGCCAGCAGCGTAGACCCGGGAGGGGCGACAGATACGCAGTATTTT.

This chain links TRBV5-1 with TRBJ1-6, with 8 bases fitting TRBD1. The V segment lost 4 bases and the J segment 6 bases; nucleotides outside the gene matches: 6. This CDR3 is built from 15 residues. Germline V lookup: CDR1 SGHRS, CDR2 YFSETQ. Written as DNA, the CDR3 is TGCGCCAGCAGCCAGGACAGGGTTTCTAATTCACCCCTCCACTTT. Its protein is CASSQDRVSNSPLHF.

This chain joins TRBV10-3 and TRBJ2-1, with 10 bases lining up with TRBD2. The CDR3 extends over 15 amino acids. Trimming removed 0 bases from V and 6 bases from J; junction bases left unmatched: 2. Germline V gene sequence: CDR1 ENHRY, CDR2 SYGVKD. The CDR3 spells CAISESAGGSNEQFF. For the CDR3, the DNA is TGTGCCATCAGTGAGTCAGCGGGGGGGAGCAATGAGCAGTTCTTC.

The chain joins TRBV27 to TRBJ1-2; 8 bases are shared with TRBD1. This CDR3 has 13 residues. V lost 5 bases to trimming and J lost 5 bases; unmatched junction nucleotides: 4. Germline V gene data show CDR1 as MNHEY and CDR2 as SMNVEV (reference sequence). In nucleotides, the CDR3 is TGTGCCAGCAGTCCTCGACAGGGGTATGGCTACACCTTC. This sequence encodes CASSPRQGYGYTF.

The gene calls are TRBV29-1 and TRBJ2-7, with 7 bases that match TRBD1. V shed 7 bases and J 5 bases; nucleotides not matched to a gene: 8. The CDR3 is 12 amino acids. Germline CDR1 reads SQVTM; CDR2 reads ANQGSEA. The CDR3 loop is CSASGQFHEQYF. The CDR3 region has the DNA TGCAGCGCCTCGGGACAGTTCCACGAGCAGTACTTC.